Included here is one TCR beta chain sequence, with context. Amplification targeted TCR beta CDR3 regions from RNA transcripts. The primer set for the first-round RT-PCR of the TCR CDR3 was HTBI. MiXCR, run by TCRdb on the multiplex PCR reads, gives a single entry per CDR3 protein. The sample includes over 250,000 distinct CDR3 sequences, less than 30% of them seen just once. The data are from a study of T cells in Graves' hyperthyroidism and ophthalmopathy. Germline V CDR1 and CDR2: SNHLY, FYNNEI. This CDR3 comprises 12 residues. The V gene lost 7 bases and the J gene lost 2 bases, with 9 bases spanning the gap.

This clonotype was obtained from a man in his forties with Graves' hyperthyroidism that later progressed to Graves' ophthalmopathy. Sequences were obtained from blood. This chain connects TRBV2 to TRBJ2-7; D is uncertain. The CDR3 nucleotides read TGTGCCAGCACGCAGGCGGCCTACGAGCAGTACTTC. This translates into CASTQAAYEQYF.